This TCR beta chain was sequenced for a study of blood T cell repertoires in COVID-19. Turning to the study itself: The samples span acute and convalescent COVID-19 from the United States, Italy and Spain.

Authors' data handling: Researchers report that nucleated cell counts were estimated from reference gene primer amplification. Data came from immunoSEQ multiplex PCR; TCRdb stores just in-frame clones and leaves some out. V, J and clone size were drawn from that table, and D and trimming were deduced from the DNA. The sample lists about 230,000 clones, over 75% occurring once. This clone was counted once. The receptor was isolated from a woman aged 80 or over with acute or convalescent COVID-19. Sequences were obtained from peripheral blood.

CDR3 bases: TGTGCCAGCAGCTTAGGGACAGGGGGAATTGCCAATCAGCCCCAGCATTTT. Its protein is CASSLGTGGIANQPQHF. The rearrangement links TRBV7-2 to TRBJ1-5, with 10 positions matching TRBD1. V was pared by 1 base and J by 3 bases, with 6 bases of the junction left unmatched. This CDR3 is 17 amino acids long. Germline values: CDR1 SGHTA, CDR2 FQGNSA.